Following are 18 T cell receptor beta chains from one sample sequenced in a study of blood T cell repertoires in COVID-19. The assay was immunoSEQ multiplex PCR, and TCRdb's table has in-frame clones only and misses some. The table shows around 250,000 clones, with roughly 89% occurring only once. The sequenced sample consisted of peripheral blood. The receptors originated from a woman aged 25 to 39 with active or convalescent COVID-19.

This clone has more than one count but fewer than ten. The chain links TRBV4-2 to TRBJ1-6; D ambiguous. The CDR3 is 14 residues long. Germline V gene lookup returns CDR1 LGHNA and CDR2 YNFKEQ. The V gene lost 1 base and the J gene lost 5 bases, with 6 bases spanning the gap. Written as DNA, the CDR3 is TGTGCCAGCAGCCAAGGCCCGGATAATTCACCCCTCCACTTT. This encodes CASSQGPDNSPLHF.

V and J are TRBV2 and TRBJ1-1; the match to TRBD1 covers 8 bases. Germline V gene data show CDR1 as SNHLY and CDR2 as FYNNEI. Trimming at V came to 4 bases and at J to 7 bases, leaving 5 bases not matched to a gene. The CDR3 extends over 13 amino acids. CDR3 sequence reads: CASSGFGQGEAFF. DNA for the CDR3: TGTGCCAGCAGTGGTTTTGGACAGGGTGAAGCTTTCTTT. Complete variable domain (other parts from reference TRBV2 and TRBJ1-1): EPEVTQTPSHQVTQMGQEVILRCVPISNHLYFYWYRQILGQKVEFLVSFYNNEISEKSEIFDDQFSVERPDGSNFTLKIRSTKLEDSAMYFCASSGFGQGEAFFGQGTRLTVV.

The chain combines TRBV7-2 with TRBJ1-4; 9 bases align to TRBD1. The CDR3 runs to 14 residues. The germline CDR1 and CDR2 sequences are SGHTA and FQGNSA. V was clipped by 5 bases and J by 8 bases; unmatched bases: 6. The DNA for the CDR3 is TGTGCCAGCAGCCAACAGGGGGCCTACGAAAAACTGTTTTTT. Residues: CASSQQGAYEKLFF.

J is TRBJ2-7 and V is TRBV30; D is uncertain. Per germline, CDR1 GTSNPN and CDR2 SVGIG (reference sequence). V dropped 3 bases and J dropped 2 bases, with 11 bases sitting between them. This CDR3 comprises 13 residues. The CDR3 nucleotides read TGTGCCTGGAGCCTTGGAGAACCCTACGAGCAGTACTTC. Encoded protein: CAWSLGEPYEQYF. Full variable domain (outside the CDR3, taken from reference TRBV30 and TRBJ2-7): SQTIHQWPATLVQPVGSPLSLECTVEGTSNPNLYWYRQAAGRGLQLLFYSVGIGQISSEVPQNLSASRPQDRQFILSSKKLLLSDSGFYLCAWSLGEPYEQYFGPGTRLTVT.

This chain joins TRBV5-6 and TRBJ2-7, with 9 bases matching TRBD1. This CDR3 is 15 amino acids long. CDR1 SGHDT and CDR2 YYEEEE come from the germline V gene. Trimming cost V 2 bases and J 7 bases; bases outside gene matches: 10. The CDR3 sequence is CASSFSGTGILEQYF. Written as DNA, the CDR3 is TGTGCCAGCAGCTTCTCCGGGACAGGGATACTGGAGCAGTACTTC. Variable domain in full (rest from reference TRBV5-6 and TRBJ2-7): DAGVTQSPTHLIKTRGQQVTLRCSPKSGHDTVSWYQQALGQGPQFIFQYYEEEERQRGNFPDRFSGHQFPNYSSELNVNALLLGDSALYLCASSFSGTGILEQYFGPGTRLTVT.

The chain couples TRBV28 to TRBJ1-2, with D tentatively TRBD1 (6 bases). The CDR3 length is 14 residues. Per germline, CDR1 MDHEN and CDR2 SYDVKM. V was clipped by 6 bases and J by 5 bases, with 16 bases between them. The DNA of the CDR3 is TGTGCCAGCAGCCGCCAGAGGGGGTTATATGGCTACACCTTC. Protein product: CASSRQRGLYGYTF.

The J gene is TRBJ2-5, the V gene TRBV6-5; the match to TRBD2 covers 9 bases. CDR3 length: 15 amino acids. Germline CDR1 MNHEY, CDR2 SVGAGI. Germline trimming cut 3 bases from V and 4 bases from J; bases unmatched to any gene: 6. CDR3 region: CASSYSAGGGETQYF. The CDR3 bases are TGTGCCAGCAGTTATTCTGCGGGGGGGGGAGAGACCCAGTACTTC.

This chain connects TRBV2 to TRBJ2-1; D remains ambiguous. The CDR3 sequence is 13 residues long. The germline V and J ends were trimmed by 0 bases and 11 bases, with 11 bases remaining between them. Germline CDR1 and CDR2: SNHLY and FYNNEI. The CDR3 DNA reads as TGTGCCAGCAGTGAAGCGAAGGAGTTCCAGCAGTTCTTC. Translation gives CASSEAKEFQQFF.

The CDR3 reads CASRVGTVISTNEKLFF. The CDR3 DNA is TGCGCCAGCAGGGTGGGGACAGTAATTTCAACTAATGAAAAACTGTTTTTT. The chain joins TRBV5-1 to TRBJ1-4, with 7 bases fitting TRBD1. The CDR3 covers 17 residues. CDR1 is SGHRS, CDR2 YFSETQ, per germline. The trim removed 5 bases at V and 0 bases at J, leaving 10 bases unmatched.

The chain uses TRBV7-3 and TRBJ2-6; 9 nucleotides agree with TRBD1. The V gene end was trimmed by 5 bases and the J gene end by 0 bases; junction bases not matched to a gene: 11. Germline lookup yields CDR1 SGHTA and CDR2 FQGTGA. The CDR3 covers 19 residues. For the CDR3, the DNA is TGTGCCAGCAGCCGACGTGGGGGACAGGGATTCTCTGGGGCCAACGTCCTGACTTTC. It codes for CASSRRGGQGFSGANVLTF. Together with reference TRBV7-3 and TRBJ2-6, the CDR3 gives the full variable domain: GAGVSQTPSNKVTEKGKYVELRCDPISGHTALYWYRQSLGQGPEFLIYFQGTGAADDSGLPNDRFFAVRPEGSVSTLKIQRTERGDSAVYLCASSRRGGQGFSGANVLTFGAGSRLTVL.

Only one count was recorded for this clone. The V gene is TRBV24-1, the J gene TRBJ1-2, with D possibly TRBD1 on 6 matching bases. CDR1 is KGHDR, CDR2 SFDVKD, per germline. The CDR3 contains 14 residues. V was trimmed by 4 bases and J by 4 bases, leaving 12 bases between them. The CDR3 nucleotides read TGTGCCACCAGTGACCCCGGACAGCCCTATGGCTACACCTTC. Translation: CATSDPGQPYGYTF.

This clone was seen a single time. The chain couples TRBV30 to TRBJ1-5; 7 nucleotides agree with TRBD1. This CDR3 is built from 12 residues. Germline loops: CDR1 GTSNPN, CDR2 SVGIG (reference sequence). J gave up 7 bases and V 8 bases, and 8 bases lay outside the gene matches. CDR3 bases: TGTGCCATAGGGGGCGCCGGGCAGCCCCAGCATTTT. It encodes CAIGGAGQPQHF.

This chain joins TRBV28 and TRBJ2-2, with D tentatively TRBD1 (5 bases). This CDR3 comprises 17 residues. Germline CDR1 and CDR2: MDHEN and SYDVKM. Trimming left V 7 bases short and J 2 bases short, with 20 bases between. The CDR3 DNA reads as TGTGCCAGCACTGGCACAGGTAGGGCCTTAAACACCGGGGAGCTGTTTTTT. Translating gives CASTGTGRALNTGELFF.

This clone has only a few counts. The J gene is TRBJ2-6, the V gene TRBV5-6, with D perhaps TRBD1 (5 bases). The CDR3 has 17 amino acids. Per germline, CDR1 SGHDT and CDR2 YYEEEE. Trimming took 1 base from V and 2 from J, leaving 13 bases between them. In DNA, the CDR3 is TGTGCCAGCAGCTTGCTACAGGCTTACGCTGGGGCCAACGTCCTGACTTTC. Translation gives CASSLLQAYAGANVLTF. The full variable domain, rest sourced from reference TRBV5-6 and TRBJ2-6, is DAGVTQSPTHLIKTRGQQVTLRCSPKSGHDTVSWYQQALGQGPQFIFQYYEEEERQRGNFPDRFSGHQFPNYSSELNVNALLLGDSALYLCASSLLQAYAGANVLTFGAGSRLTVL.

V is TRBV30 and J is TRBJ2-7, with 8 bases that match TRBD1. Per the germline V gene, CDR1 is GTSNPN and CDR2 is SVGIG (reference sequence). The CDR3 has 14 amino acids. V trimming: 2 bases; J trimming: 2 bases; junction bases outside the gene matches: 5. CDR3 nucleotides: TGTGCCTGGAGTAACAGGGGGTCCACCTACGAGCAGTACTTC. Residues: CAWSNRGSTYEQYF.

J is TRBJ1-4 and V is TRBV2, with 9 positions matching TRBD1. Germline CDR1 SNHLY, CDR2 FYNNEI. J gave up 8 bases and V 4 bases, and 8 bases lay outside the gene matches. This CDR3 has 15 residues. CDR3 region: CASSATGGAWEKLFF. Here the CDR3 DNA reads TGTGCCAGCAGTGCCACAGGGGGCGCCTGGGAAAAACTGTTTTTT. Looking up the rest from reference TRBV2 and TRBJ1-4 gives the full variable domain: EPEVTQTPSHQVTQMGQEVILRCVPISNHLYFYWYRQILGQKVEFLVSFYNNEISEKSEIFDDQFSVERPDGSNFTLKIRSTKLEDSAMYFCASSATGGAWEKLFFGSGTQLSVL.

The genes are TRBV30 and TRBJ1-5, with D possibly matching TRBD1 (5 bases). CDR1 and CDR2 from the germline V gene are GTSNPN and SVGIG (reference sequence). The CDR3 extends over 17 amino acids. V was cut by 2 bases and J by 0 bases, with 17 bases left in between. CDR3 protein: CAWSTGIQGYSNQPQHF. In nucleotides, the CDR3 is TGTGCCTGGAGTACAGGCATCCAAGGGTATAGCAATCAGCCCCAGCATTTT.

The genes are TRBV28 and TRBJ2-3; possibly TRBD2 for D (5 bases). CDR3 length equals 16 residues. Trimming cost V 6 bases and J 1 base, with 17 bases left between them. Germline V CDR1 and CDR2: MDHEN, SYDVKM. CDR3 nucleotides: TGTGCCAGCAGCGGACTGGAGAGGATGGGCACAGATACGCAGTATTTT. It yields the protein CASSGLERMGTDTQYF.